Sequencing of this TCR beta chain was carried out in a study of cytomegalovirus exposure and HLA in healthy donors. About the research overall: The use of the same platform for the 130 or so validation repertoires and the approximately 730 first-cohort repertoires was reported by a later analysis. Study results and limitations: Confirmation in vitro established that a few CMV-associated chains were specific for CMV antigens.

The table came from immunoSEQ multiplex PCR; TCRdb's copy has only in-frame clones and leaves some out. The profile covers 150,000 to 180,000 clones, with roughly 84% appearing a single time and over 2% taken by the ten largest. This clone was seen more than once but under ten times. The antigen is undetermined. The germline gives CDR1 MNHNY, CDR2 SVGAGI (reference sequence). Trimming shortened V by 0 bases and J by 3 bases, and 9 bases separated the two germline ends. The CDR3 has 14 amino acids. The donors belonged to the roughly 110-subject validation cohort, separate from the roughly 600-subject first cohort.

Sequencing was carried out using PBMCs. This receptor was taken from a human donor in good health. The chain uses TRBV6-6 and TRBJ2-7; D not certain. DNA for the CDR3: TGTGCCAGCAGTTACTCGAGACAAAACTACGAGCAGTACTTC. Protein: CASSYSRQNYEQYF.